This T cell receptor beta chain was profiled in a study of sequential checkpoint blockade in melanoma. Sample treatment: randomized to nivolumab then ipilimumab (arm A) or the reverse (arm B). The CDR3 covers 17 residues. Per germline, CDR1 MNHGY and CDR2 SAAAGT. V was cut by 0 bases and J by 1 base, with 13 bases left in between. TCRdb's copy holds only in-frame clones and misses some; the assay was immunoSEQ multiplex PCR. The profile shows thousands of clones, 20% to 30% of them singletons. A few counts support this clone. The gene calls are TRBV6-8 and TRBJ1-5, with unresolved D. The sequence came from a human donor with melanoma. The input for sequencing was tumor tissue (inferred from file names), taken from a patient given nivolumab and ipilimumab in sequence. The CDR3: CASSYSSLRASNQPQHF. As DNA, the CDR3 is TGTGCCAGCAGTTACTCTTCCTTAAGGGCGAGCAATCAGCCCCAGCATTTT.